The source of this T cell receptor (beta chain) is a study of OX40 agonist ivuxolimab in advanced cancers. Study findings and constraints: Relative to CD4+, CD8+ T cells held more expanded clones on average. At doses 0.1 to 3.0 mg/kg, CD4+ and CD8+ clones expanded.

Collection of blood occurred at baseline, at cycle 4 day 1, and at cycle 7 day 1. A word on this clone: Its antigen is not known.

The CDR3 has 14 amino acids. V lost 3 bases to trimming and J lost 5 bases, with 14 bases between them. Germline assignment: CDR1 SNHLY and CDR2 FYNNEI. Here immunoSEQ multiplex PCR was the method, and the copy in TCRdb shows in-frame clones only, minus some. In the table there are some 70,000 clones, approximately 89% of which are singletons. This material consisted of CD4+ or CD8+ T cells sorted from blood, taken in a trial of the OX40 agonist ivuxolimab. The V and J genes are TRBV2 and TRBJ2-7; possible D gene TRBD1, 6 bases. The sequence was collected from an adult with an advanced solid tumor such as melanoma, head and neck, liver or kidney cancer. The DNA for the CDR3 is TGTGCCAGCAGTGATCCGAACAGGGTCCACGAGCAGTACTTC. This encodes CASSDPNRVHEQYF.